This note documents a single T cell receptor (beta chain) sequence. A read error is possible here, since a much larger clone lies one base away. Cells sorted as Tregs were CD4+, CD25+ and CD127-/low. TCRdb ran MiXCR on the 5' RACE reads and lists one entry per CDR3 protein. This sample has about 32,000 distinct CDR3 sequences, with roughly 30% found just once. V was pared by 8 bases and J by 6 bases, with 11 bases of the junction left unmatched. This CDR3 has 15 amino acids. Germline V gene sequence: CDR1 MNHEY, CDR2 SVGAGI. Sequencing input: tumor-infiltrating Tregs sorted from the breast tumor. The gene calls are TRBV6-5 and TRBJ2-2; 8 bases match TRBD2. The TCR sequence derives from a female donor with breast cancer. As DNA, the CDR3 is TGTGCCAGCTCAGAGTTAGCGGGAAACCCCGGGGAGCTGTTTTTT. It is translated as CASSELAGNPGELFF.